Shown below are 27 T cell receptor beta chains from a single sample sequenced in a study of Ad26.COV2.S vaccination and SARS-CoV-2 variants. Treatment meaning: roughly 20 received Ad26.COV2.S at low or high dose, single or two shots; 5 received placebo; per-sample allocation not given. Sampling was done on day 63 after the first vaccine or placebo injection. Data came from immunoSEQ multiplex PCR; TCRdb stores just in-frame clones and leaves some out. The table shows 500,000 or so clones, with around nine tenths occurring only once. This specimen consisted of peripheral blood, obtained in a trial of Ad26.COV2.S vaccine versus placebo. The receptor set was obtained from a person aged 18-65 years who received the Ad26.COV2.S COVID-19 vaccine or a placebo.

CDR3 loop: CARLERKRAGGPYHNEQFF. DNA of the CDR3: TGTGCCAGGCTCGAAAGGAAAAGGGCGGGAGGGCCCTACCACAATGAGCAGTTCTTC. V and J are TRBV27 and TRBJ2-1, with TRBD2 matching 9 bases. Germline assignment: CDR1 MNHEY and CDR2 SMNVEV (reference sequence). This CDR3 is 19 amino acids long. V lost 9 bases, J lost 5 bases, and 23 bases stayed unmatched.

The chain is built from TRBV7-8 and TRBJ2-7; D may be TRBD1 or TRBD2 (5 bases each). The length of the CDR3 is 16 residues. Germline V CDR1 and CDR2: SGHVS, FQNEAQ. V was shortened by 5 bases and J by 4 bases, with 21 bases between the two germline ends. The CDR3 region is CASSALSRGRVYEQYF. The CDR3 DNA reads TGTGCCAGCAGCGCTCTATCACGGGGCAGGGTTTACGAGCAGTACTTC.

The genes are TRBV4-3 and TRBJ2-7; weak D call: TRBD2 (6 bases). The length of the CDR3 is 13 residues. The V gene's germline CDR1 is LGHNA and CDR2 YSLEER. The germline V and J ends were trimmed by 4 bases and 3 bases, with 10 bases remaining between them. In nucleotides, the CDR3 is TGCGCCAGCAGCCCCCGGGAGAACTACGAGCAGTACTTC. It codes for CASSPRENYEQYF.

This clone was observed once. V and J are TRBV28 and TRBJ2-5, with D unresolved. Germline lookup yields CDR1 MDHEN and CDR2 SYDVKM. The CDR3 length is 12 residues. Between the trimmed V and J ends, which lost 6 bases and 4 bases, there was a span of 9 bases. This CDR3 is CASRTVGETQYF. The CDR3 nucleotides are TGTGCCAGCAGGACCGTGGGAGAGACCCAGTACTTC.

The chain is built from TRBV7-9 and TRBJ1-2; D may be TRBD1 (5 bases). The CDR3 is 15 residues long. The V gene's germline CDR1 is SEHNR and CDR2 FQNEAQ (reference sequence). Between the trimmed V and J ends, which lost 2 bases and 6 bases, there was a span of 16 bases. DNA of the CDR3: TGTGCCAGCAGCTTAAATTATGACAGTGTCAATGGCTACACCTTC. Its translation is CASSLNYDSVNGYTF.

This sequence joins TRBV6-1 and TRBJ2-4; D possibly matches TRBD1 or TRBD2 (5 bases each). Trimming removed 3 bases at V and 0 bases at J, with 15 bases between. Germline V gene sequence: CDR1 MNHNS, CDR2 SASEGT. CDR3 length: 17 residues. CDR3 nucleotide sequence: TGTGCCAGCAGTGAGAGGAGGACAAACCTAGCCAAAAACATTCAGTACTTC. Residues: CASSERRTNLAKNIQYF.

The chain is built from TRBV6-6 and TRBJ1-3; no definite D call. The CDR3 is 15 residues long. The germline V and J ends were trimmed by 5 bases and 2 bases, with 13 bases remaining between them. Germline-derived CDR1 and CDR2 are MNHNY and SVGAGI (reference sequence). The CDR3 region has the DNA TGTGCCAGCAGTCCGGTGACCCGCGCTGGAAACACCATATATTTT. Protein product: CASSPVTRAGNTIYF.

V usage is TRBV10-2 and J usage is TRBJ2-6; 12 bases fit TRBD1. The CDR3 runs 19 residues. In germline, CDR1 is WSHSY, CDR2 SAAADI. J gave up 2 bases and V 6 bases, and 11 bases lay outside the gene matches. DNA of the CDR3: TGCGCCAGCAGCCCGGGACAGGGGGCTCGGGGCCCTGGGGCCAACGTCCTGACTTTC. This encodes CASSPGQGARGPGANVLTF.

This clone was seen a few times. The J gene is TRBJ1-2, the V gene TRBV24-1; TRBD1 aligns across 12 bases. The CDR3 loop spans 18 amino acids. J was trimmed by 3 bases and V by 0 bases; bases with no gene match: 7. Germline CDR1 is KGHDR and CDR2 is SFDVKD. CDR3 in DNA: TGTGCCACCAGTGATTTGCTGGGACAGGGGGCTAGAGACTATGGCTACACCTTC. Its protein is CATSDLLGQGARDYGYTF.

This rearrangement joins TRBV5-1 to TRBJ1-1; no clear D. Germline values: CDR1 SGHRS, CDR2 YFSETQ. CDR3 length equals 17 residues. The V gene lost 0 bases and the J gene lost 0 bases, with 15 bases spanning the gap. The CDR3 protein is CASSLGSAGFMNTEAFF. The CDR3, as DNA: TGCGCCAGCAGCTTGGGTTCAGCGGGCTTCATGAACACTGAAGCTTTCTTT.

This clone was detected a few times. The CDR3 sequence: CASSQNRWQPQHF. CDR3 nucleotides: TGTGCCAGCAGCCAAAATCGATGGCAGCCCCAGCATTTT. The chain joins TRBV11-2 to TRBJ1-5; no reliable D call. Deletions cut 5 bases from V and 7 bases from J, with 12 bases between. The germline CDR1 and CDR2 sequences are SGHAT and FQNNGV. CDR3 length: 13 amino acids.

This clone was detected many times. The genes are TRBV9 and TRBJ2-1; D gene unclear. Germline CDR1 reads SGDLS; CDR2 reads YYNGEE. The CDR3 consists of 14 residues. V lost 0 bases and J 10 bases, leaving 14 bases between the germline ends. The CDR3 DNA sequence: TGTGCCAGCAGCGTAGGGCCGGCCTCTAAGGAGCAGTTCTTC. Its translation is CASSVGPASKEQFF.

This clone has a single count. The chain carries TRBV6-2 or TRBV6-3 and TRBJ2-1, with 10 bases aligning to TRBD2. Per germline, CDR1 MNHEY and CDR2 SVGEGT. V shed 6 bases, J shed 9 bases, and the junction held 14 bases outside the gene matches. This CDR3 spans 16 amino acids. In nucleotides, the CDR3 is TGTGCCAGCAGCGACCTCCTTCTAGCGGGAGCCAGTGAGCAGTTCTTC. It encodes CASSDLLLAGASEQFF.

The chain joins TRBV6-5 to TRBJ1-5, with D tentatively TRBD1 (5 bases). This CDR3 contains 13 residues. Germline V gene data show CDR1 as MNHEY and CDR2 as SVGAGI. V shed 6 bases and J shed 7 bases, with 13 bases lying between them. The CDR3 loop reads CASRGGVHQPQHF. DNA for the CDR3: TGTGCCAGCAGGGGGGGGGTCCACCAGCCCCAGCATTTT.

This clone turned up a few times. The chain uses TRBV7-3 and TRBJ2-7; D may correspond to TRBD1 or TRBD2 (5 bases each). The CDR3 length is 14 residues. CDR1 SGHTA and CDR2 FQGTGA come from the germline V gene. V shed 5 bases and J shed 3 bases, with 14 bases lying between them. CDR3 sequence reads: CASSATGDRYEQYF. In DNA, the CDR3 is TGTGCCAGCAGCGCCACTGGGGACCGCTACGAGCAGTACTTC.

V and J are TRBV4-1 and TRBJ1-1, with unresolved D. Germline CDR1 reads MGHRA; CDR2 reads YSYEKL. The CDR3 spans 14 residues. The germline V and J ends were trimmed by 0 bases and 6 bases, with 11 bases remaining between them. Here the CDR3 DNA reads TGCGCCAGCAGCCAAGACCCTGGAAGGTCTGAAGCTTTCTTT. Translated: CASSQDPGRSEAFF.

The chain links TRBV12-3 or TRBV12-4 to TRBJ1-2, with TRBD1 as a possible D gene (6 bases). The CDR3 runs 12 residues. Trimming shortened V by 7 bases and J by 8 bases, and 14 bases separated the two germline ends. CDR3 coding DNA: TGTGCCAGCACCAACAGGGCTGGCGGCTACACCTTC. Translating gives CASTNRAGGYTF.

The chain carries TRBV7-8 and TRBJ1-1; tentatively, D is TRBD1 (5 bases). Germline loops: CDR1 SGHVS, CDR2 FQNEAQ. V was shortened by 1 base and J by 4 bases, with 10 bases between the two germline ends. This CDR3 is built from 14 residues. The CDR3 DNA is TGTGCCAGCAGCTTAGGGGGGATATCCACTGAAGCTTTCTTT. It encodes CASSLGGISTEAFF.

V and J are TRBV6-1 and TRBJ1-2; D may be TRBD1 (5 bases). CDR1 is MNHNS, CDR2 SASEGT, per germline. The CDR3 is made up of 15 amino acids. The ends were cut back, 0 bases at V and 4 bases at J, with 12 bases in the middle. The CDR3 DNA follows: TGTGCCAGCAGTGAAGCAGGAGGGGCCGTCTATGGCTACACCTTC. Translating it yields CASSEAGGAVYGYTF.

This chain uses TRBV6-5 with TRBJ1-1; D remains unclear. This CDR3 has 14 amino acids. Germline lookup yields CDR1 MNHEY and CDR2 SVGAGI. V lost 6 bases, J lost 1 base, and 12 bases lay in between. The CDR3 DNA follows: TGTGCCAGCAGCCTCCTTAACGCGAACACTGAAGCTTTCTTT. It yields the protein CASSLLNANTEAFF.

The chain uses TRBV6-5 and TRBJ2-7; 7 bases match TRBD1. CDR1 is MNHEY and CDR2 is SVGAGI in the germline V gene. Unmatched junction bases numbered 5, after V lost 6 bases and J lost 6 bases. The CDR3 spans 12 residues. As DNA, the CDR3 is TGTGCCAGCAGGAGGGGGCTGGGCGAGCAGTACTTC. This codes for CASRRGLGEQYF.

The J gene is TRBJ1-2, the V gene TRBV7-2, with D possibly TRBD1 on 6 matching bases. CDR1 and CDR2 (germline): SGHTA, FQGNSA. Trimming pared 3 bases from V and 8 bases from J, leaving 13 bases between. The CDR3 consists of 13 residues. The CDR3, as DNA: TGTGCCAGCAGCTTGGCGGGGGCTTTGGGCTACACCTTC. Translating gives CASSLAGALGYTF. Based on the CDR3 plus reference TRBV7-2 and TRBJ1-2, the full variable domain is GAGVSQSPSNKVTEKGKDVELRCDPISGHTALYWYRQSLGQGLEFLIYFQGNSAPDKSGLPSDRFSAERTGGSVSTLTIQRTQQEDSAVYLCASSLAGALGYTFGSGTRLTVV.

A few counts support this clone. The chain carries TRBV7-2 and TRBJ1-1; 12 bases are a match to TRBD1. The CDR3 is made up of 13 amino acids. Germline trimming cut 5 bases from V and 9 bases from J; bases unmatched to any gene: 4. Germline V gene sequence: CDR1 SGHTA, CDR2 FQGNSA. This CDR3 is CASSQGTGGQAFF. The CDR3 DNA reads as TGTGCCAGCAGCCAGGGGACAGGGGGCCAAGCTTTCTTT.

This chain connects TRBV9 to TRBJ2-6; 10 positions match TRBD1. J gave up 1 base and V 3 bases, and 10 bases lay outside the gene matches. Looked up from germline, CDR1 is SGDLS and CDR2 is YYNGEE. The CDR3 extends over 19 amino acids. As DNA, the CDR3 is TGTGCCAGCAGCGCAACCGGGACAGGGGTTGCTTCTGGGGCCAACGTCCTGACTTTC. Translation: CASSATGTGVASGANVLTF.

For the CDR3, the DNA is TGTGCCAGCAGCCAAGATGTAGGGTGGTCTGGAAACACCATATATTTT. This gives the protein CASSQDVGWSGNTIYF. The chain links TRBV4-2 to TRBJ1-3; D uncertain. Germline V gene sequence: CDR1 LGHNA, CDR2 YNFKEQ. Trimming cost V 0 bases and J 1 base, with 10 bases left between them. This CDR3 is built from 16 residues.

V gene TRBV29-1 combines with J gene TRBJ2-7, with D possibly TRBD2 on 5 matching bases. CDR3 length: 11 amino acids. CDR1 is SQVTM and CDR2 is ANQGSEA in the germline V gene. V dropped 7 bases and J dropped 1 base, with 8 bases sitting between them. DNA of the CDR3: TGCAGCGGGAGAGGGTCCTACGAGCAGTACTTC. Translated, it gives CSGRGSYEQYF.

This sequence joins TRBV28 and TRBJ1-2; perhaps TRBD1 as D (6 bases). The CDR3 has 13 amino acids. Trimming removed 8 bases at V and 4 bases at J, with 14 bases between. Germline V gene sequence: CDR1 MDHEN, CDR2 SYDVKM. The CDR3 coding sequence is TGTGCCAGCTTCCAGAGGGGGATCTATGGCTACACCTTC. Protein sequence: CASFQRGIYGYTF.